The clone carrying this T cell receptor (beta chain) showed up many times. An end of the junction does not agree with germline; a read error may underlie this. This sample was included in a study of T cells in Graves' hyperthyroidism and ophthalmopathy. Amplification yielded TCR beta CDR3 regions, with RNA transcripts as the source. First-round RT-PCR with HTBI primers amplified the TCR CDR3 region. TCRdb processed the multiplex PCR reads anew with MiXCR; each CDR3 protein has one entry. The sample has about 270,000 distinct CDR3 sequences; approximately 20% are singletons. Germline lookup yields CDR1 DFQATT and CDR2 SNEGSKA (reference sequence). This CDR3 contains 14 residues.

The genes are TRBV20-1 and TRBJ2-7; a weak D match, TRBD1 (5 bases). The source is a man aged 25-45 years with Graves' ophthalmopathy. The sequenced sample consisted of blood. The CDR3 sequence is CSARSTGDLYEQYF. The CDR3 DNA sequence: TGCAGCGCTAGATCCACAGGCGACCTTTACGAGCAGTACTTC.